Presented here are 32 T cell receptor beta chains from one specimen sequenced in a study of blood T cell repertoires in COVID-19. Profiled with immunoSEQ multiplex PCR; TCRdb holds only in-frame clones, not every one. The table has approximately 70,000 clones, about 80% seen once. The sample comprised peripheral blood. The receptors derive from a woman in her seventies with acute or convalescent COVID-19.

V is TRBV2 and J is TRBJ1-5; no reliable D call. V was trimmed by 3 bases and J by 2 bases, leaving 14 bases between them. This CDR3 comprises 16 residues. Germline V gives CDR1 SNHLY, CDR2 FYNNEI. CDR3 protein: CASSDIFIEGNQPQHF. CDR3 sequence (DNA): TGTGCCAGCAGTGATATATTCATAGAAGGCAATCAGCCCCAGCATTTT.

This clone showed up many times. V usage is TRBV7-9 and J usage is TRBJ1-3, with D maybe TRBD1 (5 bases). V was clipped by 2 bases and J by 2 bases, with 7 bases between them. The CDR3 length is 14 residues. Germline V gives CDR1 SEHNR, CDR2 FQNEAQ (reference sequence). The CDR3, as DNA: TGTGCCAGCAGCTTATTCAGGGCTGGAAACACCATATATTTT. This gives the protein CASSLFRAGNTIYF.

The gene calls are TRBV6-1 and TRBJ2-2, with D perhaps TRBD1 (6 bases). The germline V gene encodes CDR1 MNHNS and CDR2 SASEGT. Trimming removed 2 bases at V and 0 bases at J, with 16 bases between. CDR3 length: 18 amino acids. In nucleotides, the CDR3 is TGTGCCAGCAGTGAATTAGCCAGGGGAATCGCGAACACCGGGGAGCTGTTTTTT. It codes for CASSELARGIANTGELFF.

This chain links TRBV25-1 with TRBJ1-6, with a weak D call TRBD1 (6 bases). The CDR3 contains 17 residues. The V gene lost 2 bases and the J gene lost 9 bases, with 20 bases spanning the gap. The germline gives CDR1 MGHDK, CDR2 SYGVNS. CDR3 DNA sequence: TGTGCCAGCAGTGAACGGACTGCGGACAGCCCCTCTTCACCCCTCCACTTT. Translating it yields CASSERTADSPSSPLHF.

The rearrangement joins TRBV7-2 to TRBJ2-2; 7 nucleotides align to TRBD1. J lost 2 bases, V lost 10 bases, and 7 bases had no gene match. CDR3 length: 14 residues. Looked up from germline, CDR1 is SGHTA and CDR2 is FQGNSA. The CDR3 DNA reads TGTGCCACTCCGGGACAGACAAACACCGGGGAGCTGTTTTTT. This gives the protein CATPGQTNTGELFF.

This chain links TRBV7-2 with TRBJ1-2; no reliable D call. The CDR3 is 16 residues long. The V gene's germline CDR1 is SGHTA and CDR2 FQGNSA. The ends were cut back, 1 base at V and 4 bases at J, with 16 bases in the middle. For the CDR3, the DNA is TGTGCCAGCAGCTTAGTATCTGTTGGAGGGCTCTATGGCTACACCTTC. Translating gives CASSLVSVGGLYGYTF.

The V gene is TRBV6-5, the J gene TRBJ1-2, with TRBD1 identical over 11 bases. Germline loops: CDR1 MNHEY, CDR2 SVGAGI. V was clipped by 3 bases and J by 7 bases; unmatched bases: 10. The CDR3 sequence is 16 residues long. This CDR3 is CASSYNRDRGRSGYTF. The DNA of the CDR3 is TGTGCCAGCAGTTATAACCGGGACAGGGGGAGAAGTGGCTACACCTTC.

This chain links TRBV5-6 with TRBJ1-2; 10 bases agree with TRBD1. CDR3 length: 15 amino acids. J gave up 2 bases and V 0 bases, and 1 base lay outside the gene matches. CDR1 SGHDT and CDR2 YYEEEE come from the germline V gene. The CDR3: CASSLVDRGNYGYTF. The CDR3 DNA sequence: TGTGCCAGCAGCTTGGTGGACAGGGGGAACTATGGCTACACCTTC.

The CDR3 sequence is CASSQEGGSEAFF. The CDR3 DNA follows: TGTGCCAGCAGCCAAGAGGGCGGGAGTGAAGCTTTCTTT. This rearrangement joins TRBV3-1 (or the pseudogene TRBV3-2) to TRBJ1-1; D call uncertain. CDR1 and CDR2 from the germline V gene are LGHDT and YNNKEL (reference sequence). The CDR3 has 13 amino acids. Trimming stripped 0 bases from V and 7 bases from J, with 9 bases between.

J is TRBJ1-1 and V is TRBV6-5; 7 bases map to TRBD1. The CDR3 totals 13 residues. Germline assignment: CDR1 MNHEY and CDR2 SVGAGI. J gave up 6 bases and V 6 bases, and 7 bases lay outside the gene matches. CDR3 in DNA: TGTGCCAGCAGGAAAGACAGGGCCGCTGAAGCTTTCTTT. It codes for CASRKDRAAEAFF.

V gene TRBV19 combines with J gene TRBJ1-5; D might be TRBD1 (6 bases). Deletions cut 4 bases from V and 1 base from J, with 14 bases between. Germline lookup yields CDR1 LNHDA and CDR2 SQIVND (reference sequence). The CDR3 has 16 residues. The CDR3, as DNA: TGTGCCAGTAGTAAGAACGGGGGGCAGAGCAATCAGCCCCAGCATTTT. It is translated as CASSKNGGQSNQPQHF. Variable domain in full (rest from reference TRBV19 and TRBJ1-5): DGGITQSPKYLFRKEGQNVTLSCEQNLNHDAMYWYRQDPGQGLRLIYYSQIVNDFQKGDIAEGYSVSREKKESFPLTVTSAQKNPTAFYLCASSKNGGQSNQPQHFGDGTRLSIL.

This chain's CDR3 is CASSQVGENTEAFF. For the CDR3, the DNA is TGTGCCAGCAGCCAAGTAGGGGAGAACACTGAAGCTTTCTTT. The chain has TRBV3-1 (or the pseudogene TRBV3-2) and TRBJ1-1; D perhaps matches TRBD1 (5 bases). This CDR3 comprises 14 residues. Germline CDR1 and CDR2: LGHDT and YNNKEL (reference sequence). V lost 1 base, J lost 1 base, and 7 bases lay in between.

The table lists this clone with a count of one. The rearrangement joins TRBV2 to TRBJ2-7, with D possibly TRBD1 on 6 matching bases. Per the germline V gene, CDR1 is SNHLY and CDR2 is FYNNEI. V dropped 3 bases and J dropped 0 bases, with 15 bases sitting between them. The CDR3 has 16 residues. Here the CDR3 DNA reads TGTGCCAGCAGTGAGCCAGGACAGATGAGCTCCTACGAGCAGTACTTC. This codes for CASSEPGQMSSYEQYF. Supplemented by reference TRBV2 and TRBJ2-7, the full variable domain reads EPEVTQTPSHQVTQMGQEVILRCVPISNHLYFYWYRQILGQKVEFLVSFYNNEISEKSEIFDDQFSVERPDGSNFTLKIRSTKLEDSAMYFCASSEPGQMSSYEQYFGPGTRLTVT.

This clone was picked up a small number of times. The chain uses TRBV6-5 and TRBJ1-2; 7 bases are shared with TRBD1. The CDR3 is made up of 15 amino acids. Per the germline V gene, CDR1 is MNHEY and CDR2 is SVGAGI. The V gene end was trimmed by 5 bases and the J gene end by 1 base; junction bases not matched to a gene: 7. The CDR3 protein is CASSPSTGSNYGYTF. The CDR3 region has the DNA TGTGCCAGCAGTCCCTCGACAGGGAGTAACTATGGCTACACCTTC.

The V call is TRBV5-1, the J call TRBJ2-1; no reliable D call. V was trimmed by 0 bases and J by 7 bases, leaving 17 bases between them. CDR3 length: 16 amino acids. Germline assignment: CDR1 SGHRS and CDR2 YFSETQ. As DNA, the CDR3 is TGCGCCAGCAGCTTGGGGTCCGACCCTATCGGGAATGAGCAGTTCTTC. Its protein product is CASSLGSDPIGNEQFF.

The chain couples TRBV6-6 to TRBJ1-4; TRBD1 aligns across 7 bases. The CDR3 runs to 13 residues. The V gene's germline CDR1 is MNHNY and CDR2 SVGAGI (reference sequence). Losses at the gene ends were 8 bases for V and 8 bases for J; bases not matched to a gene: 8. The CDR3: CASGKGTAEKLFF. The CDR3 DNA is TGTGCCAGCGGGAAAGGGACAGCGGAAAAACTGTTTTTT.

The chain carries TRBV7-2 and TRBJ1-2, with TRBD1 as a possible D gene (5 bases). The germline CDR1 and CDR2 sequences are SGHTA and FQGNSA. CDR3 length: 17 amino acids. The V end lost 2 bases, the J end lost 4 bases, and 20 bases lay between the germline ends. CDR3 sequence (DNA): TGTGCCAGCAGCTTAAGGGGCGGAGGGGTCCAATTCTATGGCTACACCTTC. Translating gives CASSLRGGGVQFYGYTF. The variable domain in full, completed from reference TRBV7-2 and TRBJ1-2, reads GAGVSQSPSNKVTEKGKDVELRCDPISGHTALYWYRQSLGQGLEFLIYFQGNSAPDKSGLPSDRFSAERTGGSVSTLTIQRTQQEDSAVYLCASSLRGGGVQFYGYTFGSGTRLTVV.

This chain joins TRBV7-2 and TRBJ1-1; D ambiguous. CDR1 SGHTA and CDR2 FQGNSA come from the germline V gene. Trimming pared 2 bases from V and 4 bases from J, leaving 11 bases between. This CDR3 region has 14 residues. The CDR3: CASSLSRLGTEAFF. The CDR3 DNA sequence: TGTGCCAGCAGCTTAAGCAGGTTGGGCACTGAAGCTTTCTTT. The full variable domain, rest sourced from reference TRBV7-2 and TRBJ1-1, is GAGVSQSPSNKVTEKGKDVELRCDPISGHTALYWYRQSLGQGLEFLIYFQGNSAPDKSGLPSDRFSAERTGGSVSTLTIQRTQQEDSAVYLCASSLSRLGTEAFFGQGTRLTVV.

This clone was observed a handful of times. The CDR3 loop is CASSLDRDRVGRELFF. In DNA form, the CDR3 reads TGTGCCAGCAGCCTCGACCGGGACAGGGTTGGGAGAGAACTGTTTTTT. The rearrangement uses TRBV7-6 and TRBJ1-4; TRBD1 aligns across 9 bases. Germline V gene data show CDR1 as SGHVS and CDR2 as FNYEAQ. J lost 12 bases, V lost 5 bases, and 16 bases had no gene match. CDR3 length equals 16 residues.

This rearrangement joins TRBV28 to TRBJ2-1; D is possibly TRBD2 (5 bases). Germline lookup yields CDR1 MDHEN and CDR2 SYDVKM. The germline V and J ends were trimmed by 6 bases and 2 bases, with 8 bases remaining between them. CDR3 length equals 13 residues. CDR3 amino acids: CASRTGTYNEQFF. Written as DNA, the CDR3 is TGTGCCAGCAGAACCGGGACCTACAATGAGCAGTTCTTC.

The chain carries TRBV6-4 and TRBJ2-3; TRBD1 matches 9 bases. This CDR3 is built from 15 residues. CDR1 MRHNA and CDR2 SNTAGT come from the germline V gene. V dropped 6 bases and J dropped 4; count of bases not matched to a gene: 8. CDR3 bases: TGTGCCAGCAGCATACAGGGGGCGAGGGCAGATACGCAGTATTTT. Translation: CASSIQGARADTQYF.

The table lists this clone with a count of one. This chain connects TRBV27 to TRBJ2-7; TRBD2 might be the D (6 bases). CDR1 and CDR2 (germline): MNHEY, SMNVEV (reference sequence). The CDR3 runs 12 residues. Trimming removed 8 bases at V and 7 bases at J, with 15 bases between. CDR3 sequence reads: CASGRPPGEQYF. CDR3 nucleotides: TGTGCCAGCGGGAGGCCTCCGGGAGAGCAGTACTTC.

This chain connects TRBV29-1 to TRBJ1-6; tentatively, D is TRBD1 (5 bases). V was cut by 5 bases and J by 7 bases, with 18 bases left in between. The CDR3 extends over 15 amino acids. Germline values: CDR1 SQVTM, CDR2 ANQGSEA. The CDR3 here is CSVRRGRSENSPLHF. The CDR3 coding sequence is TGCAGCGTTCGTAGGGGAAGGTCGGAGAATTCACCCCTCCACTTT.

This clone was seen more than once but under ten times. This sequence joins TRBV28 and TRBJ2-7, with 8 nucleotides matching TRBD1. CDR1 and CDR2 (germline): MDHEN, SYDVKM. The CDR3 extends over 15 amino acids. The ends lost 6 bases at V and 1 base at J; junction bases unmatched: 8. The DNA for the CDR3 is TGTGCCAGCAGGGAACGGACAGGGACTTCCTACGAGCAGTACTTC. This gives the protein CASRERTGTSYEQYF. The full variable domain, in which reference TRBV28 and TRBJ2-7 provide the parts outside the CDR3, is DVKVTQSSRYLVKRTGEKVFLECVQDMDHENMFWYRQDPGLGLRLIYFSYDVKMKEKGDIPEGYSVSREKKERFSLILESASTNQTSMYLCASRERTGTSYEQYFGPGTRLTVT.

V and J are TRBV14 and TRBJ1-6; D remains unclear. Germline CDR1 SGHDN, CDR2 FVKESK. The V and J ends lost 0 bases and 10 bases respectively, with 4 bases between them. CDR3 size: 12 residues. The CDR3 loop reads CASSQDESPLHF. The CDR3 coding sequence is TGTGCCAGCAGCCAAGACGAGTCACCCCTCCACTTT.

The chain recombines TRBV29-1 with TRBJ1-4, with TRBD1 matching 8 bases. The CDR3 runs to 13 residues. CDR1 is SQVTM and CDR2 is ANQGSEA in the germline V gene. Trimming took 4 bases from V and 10 from J; bases not matched to a gene: 8. Written as DNA, the CDR3 is TGCAGCGTTGTCTCGGGGACAGGTGGAAAACTGTTTTTT. Translating it yields CSVVSGTGGKLFF.

The gene calls are TRBV7-2 and TRBJ2-1, with a possible D match to TRBD1 (5 bases). Germline V gene sequence: CDR1 SGHTA, CDR2 FQGNSA. The CDR3 is 11 amino acids. Trimming left V 2 bases short and J 9 bases short, with 5 bases between. The CDR3 nucleotides read TGTGCCAGCAGCTTAACAGGTGAGCAGTTCTTC. This encodes CASSLTGEQFF.

V is TRBV5-1 and J is TRBJ2-7, with TRBD2 matching 7 bases. The CDR3 is 15 residues long. Germline V CDR1 and CDR2: SGHRS, YFSETQ. V trimming: 0 bases; J trimming: 3 bases; junction bases outside the gene matches: 6. DNA of the CDR3: TGCGCCAGCAGCTTGGAAGGGGAGGGCGGCTACGAGCAGTACTTC. Its protein product is CASSLEGEGGYEQYF.

CDR3 nucleotide sequence: TGTGCCAGCGGGGCAGCCGTAAGCAATGAGCAGTTCTTC. Translation gives CASGAAVSNEQFF. The chain links TRBV6-5 to TRBJ2-1, with a tentative D call TRBD1 (5 bases). V was clipped by 8 bases and J by 6 bases, with 14 bases between them. CDR3 size: 13 residues. Germline V lookup: CDR1 MNHEY, CDR2 SVGAGI.

This chain links TRBV2 with TRBJ1-1, with 7 bases that match TRBD1. The length of the CDR3 is 15 residues. Germline V gene data show CDR1 as SNHLY and CDR2 as FYNNEI. The V segment lost 6 bases and the J segment 5 bases; nucleotides outside the gene matches: 12. CDR3 nucleotide sequence: TGTGCCAGCAGAGTTCTAGGAGGGGGCAGGACTGAAGCTTTCTTT. This translates into CASRVLGGGRTEAFF.

The rearrangement links TRBV5-1 to TRBJ2-2; weak D call: TRBD1 (7 bases). Germline V gives CDR1 SGHRS, CDR2 YFSETQ. V shed 4 bases and J shed 5 bases, with 15 bases lying between them. CDR3 size: 15 residues. The DNA of the CDR3 is TGCGCCAGCAGCCTGAGGGCAGGGGGGACCGGGGAGCTGTTTTTT. Encoded protein: CASSLRAGGTGELFF.

V and J are TRBV5-4 and TRBJ1-1, with a possible D match to TRBD1 (6 bases). CDR3 length: 13 residues. CDR1 SGHNT and CDR2 YYREEE come from the germline V gene (reference sequence). Trimming removed 3 bases from V and 8 bases from J, with 14 bases in between. The chain's CDR3 is CASSSVTGLEAFF. CDR3 nucleotides: TGTGCCAGCAGCTCCGTTACAGGGTTGGAAGCTTTCTTT.